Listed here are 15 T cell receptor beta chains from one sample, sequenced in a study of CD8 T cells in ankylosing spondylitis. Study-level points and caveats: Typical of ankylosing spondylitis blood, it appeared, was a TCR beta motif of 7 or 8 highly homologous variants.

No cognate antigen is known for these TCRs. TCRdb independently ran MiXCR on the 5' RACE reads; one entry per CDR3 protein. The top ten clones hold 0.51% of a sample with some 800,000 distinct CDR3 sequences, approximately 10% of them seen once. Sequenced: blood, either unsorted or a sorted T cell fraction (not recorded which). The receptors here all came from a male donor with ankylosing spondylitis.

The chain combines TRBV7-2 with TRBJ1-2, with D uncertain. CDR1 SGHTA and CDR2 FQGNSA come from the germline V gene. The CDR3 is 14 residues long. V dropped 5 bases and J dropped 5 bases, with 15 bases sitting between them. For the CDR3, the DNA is TGTGCCAGCAGCCCCGGCCCGGGCCCTTATGGCTACACCTTC. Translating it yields CASSPGPGPYGYTF. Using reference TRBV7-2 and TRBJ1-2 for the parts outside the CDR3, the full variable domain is GAGVSQSPSNKVTEKGKDVELRCDPISGHTALYWYRQSLGQGLEFLIYFQGNSAPDKSGLPSDRFSAERTGGSVSTLTIQRTQQEDSAVYLCASSPGPGPYGYTFGSGTRLTVV.

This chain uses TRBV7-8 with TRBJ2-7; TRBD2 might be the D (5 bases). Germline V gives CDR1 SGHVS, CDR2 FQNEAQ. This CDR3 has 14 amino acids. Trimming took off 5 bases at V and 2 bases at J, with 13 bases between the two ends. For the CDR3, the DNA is TGTGCCAGCAGCCCGGTGGACTGGCCCTACGAGCAGTACTTC. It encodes CASSPVDWPYEQYF.

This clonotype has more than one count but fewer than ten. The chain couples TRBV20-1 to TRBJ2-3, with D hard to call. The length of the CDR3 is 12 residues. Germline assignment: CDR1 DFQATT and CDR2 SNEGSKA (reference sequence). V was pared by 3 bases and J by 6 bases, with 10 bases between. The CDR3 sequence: CSARGMEDTQYF. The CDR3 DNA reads TGCAGTGCTAGGGGTATGGAGGATACGCAGTATTTT.

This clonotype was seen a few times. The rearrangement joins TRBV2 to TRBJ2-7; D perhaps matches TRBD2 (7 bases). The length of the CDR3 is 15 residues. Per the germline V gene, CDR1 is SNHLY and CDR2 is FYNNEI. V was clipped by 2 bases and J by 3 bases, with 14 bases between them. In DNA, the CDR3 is TGTGCCAGCAGTGAAAGAACAGGGAGGGTCTACGAGCAGTACTTC. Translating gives CASSERTGRVYEQYF.

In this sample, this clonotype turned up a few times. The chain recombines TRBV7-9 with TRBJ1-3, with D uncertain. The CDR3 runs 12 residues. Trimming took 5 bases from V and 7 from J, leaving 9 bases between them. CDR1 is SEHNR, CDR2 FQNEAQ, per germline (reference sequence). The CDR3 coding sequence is TGTGCCAGCAGCCTGGGTGTGAACACCATATATTTT. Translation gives CASSLGVNTIYF.

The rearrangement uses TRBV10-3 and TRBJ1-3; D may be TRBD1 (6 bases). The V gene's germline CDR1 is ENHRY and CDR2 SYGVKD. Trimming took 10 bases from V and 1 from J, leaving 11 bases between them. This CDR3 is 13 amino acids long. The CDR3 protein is CATTTGSGNTIYF. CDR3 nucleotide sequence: TGTGCCACAACCACAGGGTCTGGAAACACCATATATTTT.

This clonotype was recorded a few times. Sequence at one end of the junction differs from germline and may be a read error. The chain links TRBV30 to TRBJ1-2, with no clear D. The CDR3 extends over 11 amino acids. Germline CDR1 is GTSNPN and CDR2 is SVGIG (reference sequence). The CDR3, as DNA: TGTGCCTGGAGTGTAATTGGGTATGAGTTCTTC. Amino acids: CAWSVIGYEFF.

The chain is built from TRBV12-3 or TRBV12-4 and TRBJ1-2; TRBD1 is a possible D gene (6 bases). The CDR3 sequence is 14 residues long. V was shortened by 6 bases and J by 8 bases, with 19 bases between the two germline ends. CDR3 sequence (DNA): TGTGCCAGCAGGTCCGGGGGCCCTCAGAGGGGCTACACCTTC. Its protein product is CASRSGGPQRGYTF.

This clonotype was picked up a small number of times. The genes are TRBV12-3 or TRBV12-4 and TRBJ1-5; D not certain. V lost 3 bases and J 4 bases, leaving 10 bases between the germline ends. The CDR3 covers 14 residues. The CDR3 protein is CASSFYSLNQPQHF. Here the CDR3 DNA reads TGTGCCAGCAGTTTTTACTCCTTAAATCAGCCCCAGCATTTT.

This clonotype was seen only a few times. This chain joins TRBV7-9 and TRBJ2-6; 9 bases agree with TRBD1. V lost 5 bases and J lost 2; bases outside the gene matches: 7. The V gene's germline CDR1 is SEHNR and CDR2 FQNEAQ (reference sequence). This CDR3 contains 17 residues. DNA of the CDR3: TGTGCCAGCAGCAGCCCCGGGACAGGGACTGGGGCCAACGTCCTGACTTTC. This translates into CASSSPGTGTGANVLTF.

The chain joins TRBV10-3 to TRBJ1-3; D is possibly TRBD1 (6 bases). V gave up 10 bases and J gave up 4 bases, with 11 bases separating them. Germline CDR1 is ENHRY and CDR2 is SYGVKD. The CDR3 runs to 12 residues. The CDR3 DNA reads TGTGCCACCGGACAGACGGGAAACACCATATATTTT. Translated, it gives CATGQTGNTIYF.

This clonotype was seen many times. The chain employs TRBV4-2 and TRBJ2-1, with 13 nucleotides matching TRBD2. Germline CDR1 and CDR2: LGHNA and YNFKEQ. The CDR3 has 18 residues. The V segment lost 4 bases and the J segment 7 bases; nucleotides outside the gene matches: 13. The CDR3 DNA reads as TGTGCCAGCAGCCCCCAGGCCCCGGGACTAGCGGGAAGGAATGAGCAGTTCTTC. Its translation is CASSPQAPGLAGRNEQFF.

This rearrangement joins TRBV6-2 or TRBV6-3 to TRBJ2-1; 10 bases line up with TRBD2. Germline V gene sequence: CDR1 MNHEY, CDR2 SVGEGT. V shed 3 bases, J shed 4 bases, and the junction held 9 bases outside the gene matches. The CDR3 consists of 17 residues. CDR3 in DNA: TGTGCCAGCAGTTATCTTAGGACTAGCGGAGCTTACAATGAGCAGTTCTTC. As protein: CASSYLRTSGAYNEQFF.

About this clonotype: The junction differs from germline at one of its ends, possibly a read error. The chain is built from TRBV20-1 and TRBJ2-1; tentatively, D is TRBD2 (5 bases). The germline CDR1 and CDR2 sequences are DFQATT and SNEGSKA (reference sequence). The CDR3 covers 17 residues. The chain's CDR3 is CCARDALDLFTINEQFF. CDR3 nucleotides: TGCTGTGCTAGAGATGCATTGGACTTATTCACCATTAATGAGCAGTTCTTC.

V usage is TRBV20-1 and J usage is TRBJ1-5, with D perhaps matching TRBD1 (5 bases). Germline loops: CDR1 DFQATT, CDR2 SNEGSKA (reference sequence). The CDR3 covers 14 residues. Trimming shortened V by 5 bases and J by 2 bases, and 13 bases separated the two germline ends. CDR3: CSAGRGFGNQPQHF. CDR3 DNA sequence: TGCAGTGCTGGCCGGGGGTTCGGCAATCAGCCCCAGCATTTT.